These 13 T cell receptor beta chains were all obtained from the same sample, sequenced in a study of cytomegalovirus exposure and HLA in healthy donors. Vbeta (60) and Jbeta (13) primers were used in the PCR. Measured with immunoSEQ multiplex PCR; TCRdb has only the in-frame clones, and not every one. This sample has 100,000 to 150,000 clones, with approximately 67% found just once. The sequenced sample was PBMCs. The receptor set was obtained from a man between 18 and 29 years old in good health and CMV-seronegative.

CDR3 sequence (DNA): TGTGCCAGCCGCGACAGGGTGGGCGGCTACACCTTC. Its protein is CASRDRVGGYTF. The chain employs TRBV27 and TRBJ1-2; 7 nucleotides match TRBD1. Germline loops: CDR1 MNHEY, CDR2 SMNVEV (reference sequence). J gave up 8 bases and V 8 bases, and 8 bases lay outside the gene matches. The CDR3 has 12 residues.

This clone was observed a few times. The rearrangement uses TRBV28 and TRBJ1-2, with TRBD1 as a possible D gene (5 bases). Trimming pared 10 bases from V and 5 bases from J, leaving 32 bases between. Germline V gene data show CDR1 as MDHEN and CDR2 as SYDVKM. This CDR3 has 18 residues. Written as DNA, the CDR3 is TGTGCCATTTTAAGTCGGACCGCCAAGCGTGGGGAGGGGTATGGCTACACCTTC. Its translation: CAILSRTAKRGEGYGYTF.

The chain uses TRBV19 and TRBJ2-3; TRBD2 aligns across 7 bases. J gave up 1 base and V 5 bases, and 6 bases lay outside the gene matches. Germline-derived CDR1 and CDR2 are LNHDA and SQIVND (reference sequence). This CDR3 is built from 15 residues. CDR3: CASSSPAGRTDTQYF. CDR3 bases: TGTGCCAGTAGTTCCCCAGCGGGACGCACAGATACGCAGTATTTT.

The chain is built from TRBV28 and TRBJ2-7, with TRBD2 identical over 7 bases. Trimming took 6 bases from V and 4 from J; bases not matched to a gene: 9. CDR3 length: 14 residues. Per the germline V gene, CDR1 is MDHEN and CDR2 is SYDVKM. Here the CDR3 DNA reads TGTGCCAGCAGATCCGGGACTAAATTTTACGAGCAGTACTTC. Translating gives CASRSGTKFYEQYF.

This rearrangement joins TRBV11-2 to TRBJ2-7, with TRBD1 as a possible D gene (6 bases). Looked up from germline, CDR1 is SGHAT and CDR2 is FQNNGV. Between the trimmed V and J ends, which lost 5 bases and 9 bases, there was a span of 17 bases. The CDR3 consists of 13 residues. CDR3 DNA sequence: TGTGCCAGCAGCCCTCCGGACATGACAGGGCAGTACTTC. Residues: CASSPPDMTGQYF. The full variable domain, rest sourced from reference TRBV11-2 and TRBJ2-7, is EAGVAQSPRYKIIEKRQSVAFWCNPISGHATLYWYQQILGQGPKLLIQFQNNGVVDDSQLPKDRFSAERLKGVDSTLKIQPAKLEDSAVYLCASSPPDMTGQYFGPGTRLTVT.

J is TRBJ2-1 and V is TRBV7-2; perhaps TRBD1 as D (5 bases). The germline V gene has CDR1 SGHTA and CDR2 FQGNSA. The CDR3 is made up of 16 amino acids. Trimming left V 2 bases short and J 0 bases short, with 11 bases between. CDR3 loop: CASSLRQSFSYNEQFF. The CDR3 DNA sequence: TGTGCCAGCAGCTTACGACAGAGCTTCTCCTACAATGAGCAGTTCTTC.

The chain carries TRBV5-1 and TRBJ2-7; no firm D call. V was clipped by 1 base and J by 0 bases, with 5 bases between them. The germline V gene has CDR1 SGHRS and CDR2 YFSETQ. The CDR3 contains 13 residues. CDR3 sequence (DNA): TGCGCCAGCAGCTTGCGGAGCTCCTACGAGCAGTACTTC. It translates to CASSLRSSYEQYF. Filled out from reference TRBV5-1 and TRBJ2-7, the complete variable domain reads KAGVTQTPRYLIKTRGQQVTLSCSPISGHRSVSWYQQTPGQGLQFLFEYFSETQRNKGNFPGRFSGRQFSNSRSEMNVSTLELGDSALYLCASSLRSSYEQYFGPGTRLTVT.

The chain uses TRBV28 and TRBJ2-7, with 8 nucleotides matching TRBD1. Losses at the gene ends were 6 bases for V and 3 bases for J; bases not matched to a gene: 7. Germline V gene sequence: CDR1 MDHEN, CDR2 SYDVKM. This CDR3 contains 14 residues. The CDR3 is CASRESTGGYEQYF. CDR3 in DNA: TGTGCCAGCAGGGAGTCCACAGGGGGCTACGAGCAGTACTTC.

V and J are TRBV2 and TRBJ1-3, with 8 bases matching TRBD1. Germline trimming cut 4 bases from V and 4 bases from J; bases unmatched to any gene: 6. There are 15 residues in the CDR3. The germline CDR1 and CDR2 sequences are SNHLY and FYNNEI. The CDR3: CASSAWTGSGNTIYF. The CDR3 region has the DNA TGTGCCAGCAGTGCTTGGACAGGGTCAGGAAACACCATATATTTT.

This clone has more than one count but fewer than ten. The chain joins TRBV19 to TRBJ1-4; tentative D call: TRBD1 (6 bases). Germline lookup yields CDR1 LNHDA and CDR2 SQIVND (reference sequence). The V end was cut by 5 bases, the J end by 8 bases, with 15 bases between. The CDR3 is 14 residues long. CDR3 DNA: TGTGCCAGTAGTCCCTACAGGGTTTCCGAAAAACTGTTTTTT. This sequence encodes CASSPYRVSEKLFF.

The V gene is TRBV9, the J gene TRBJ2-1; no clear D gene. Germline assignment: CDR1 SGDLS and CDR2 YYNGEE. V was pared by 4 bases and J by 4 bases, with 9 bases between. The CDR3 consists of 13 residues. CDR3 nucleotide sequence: TGTGCCAGCAGCACCCACGCGTACAATGAGCAGTTCTTC. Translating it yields CASSTHAYNEQFF.

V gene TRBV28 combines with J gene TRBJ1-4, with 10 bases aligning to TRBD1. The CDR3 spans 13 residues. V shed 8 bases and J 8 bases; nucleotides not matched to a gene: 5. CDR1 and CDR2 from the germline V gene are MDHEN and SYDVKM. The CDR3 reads CASRGQGREKLFF. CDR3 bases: TGTGCCAGCCGGGGACAGGGGCGGGAAAAACTGTTTTTT.

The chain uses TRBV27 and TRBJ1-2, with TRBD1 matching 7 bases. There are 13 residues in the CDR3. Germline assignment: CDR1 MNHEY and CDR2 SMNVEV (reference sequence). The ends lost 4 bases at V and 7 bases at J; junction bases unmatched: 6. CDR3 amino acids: CASSYRTGLGYTF. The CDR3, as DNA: TGTGCCAGCAGTTACCGGACAGGTCTTGGCTACACCTTC.